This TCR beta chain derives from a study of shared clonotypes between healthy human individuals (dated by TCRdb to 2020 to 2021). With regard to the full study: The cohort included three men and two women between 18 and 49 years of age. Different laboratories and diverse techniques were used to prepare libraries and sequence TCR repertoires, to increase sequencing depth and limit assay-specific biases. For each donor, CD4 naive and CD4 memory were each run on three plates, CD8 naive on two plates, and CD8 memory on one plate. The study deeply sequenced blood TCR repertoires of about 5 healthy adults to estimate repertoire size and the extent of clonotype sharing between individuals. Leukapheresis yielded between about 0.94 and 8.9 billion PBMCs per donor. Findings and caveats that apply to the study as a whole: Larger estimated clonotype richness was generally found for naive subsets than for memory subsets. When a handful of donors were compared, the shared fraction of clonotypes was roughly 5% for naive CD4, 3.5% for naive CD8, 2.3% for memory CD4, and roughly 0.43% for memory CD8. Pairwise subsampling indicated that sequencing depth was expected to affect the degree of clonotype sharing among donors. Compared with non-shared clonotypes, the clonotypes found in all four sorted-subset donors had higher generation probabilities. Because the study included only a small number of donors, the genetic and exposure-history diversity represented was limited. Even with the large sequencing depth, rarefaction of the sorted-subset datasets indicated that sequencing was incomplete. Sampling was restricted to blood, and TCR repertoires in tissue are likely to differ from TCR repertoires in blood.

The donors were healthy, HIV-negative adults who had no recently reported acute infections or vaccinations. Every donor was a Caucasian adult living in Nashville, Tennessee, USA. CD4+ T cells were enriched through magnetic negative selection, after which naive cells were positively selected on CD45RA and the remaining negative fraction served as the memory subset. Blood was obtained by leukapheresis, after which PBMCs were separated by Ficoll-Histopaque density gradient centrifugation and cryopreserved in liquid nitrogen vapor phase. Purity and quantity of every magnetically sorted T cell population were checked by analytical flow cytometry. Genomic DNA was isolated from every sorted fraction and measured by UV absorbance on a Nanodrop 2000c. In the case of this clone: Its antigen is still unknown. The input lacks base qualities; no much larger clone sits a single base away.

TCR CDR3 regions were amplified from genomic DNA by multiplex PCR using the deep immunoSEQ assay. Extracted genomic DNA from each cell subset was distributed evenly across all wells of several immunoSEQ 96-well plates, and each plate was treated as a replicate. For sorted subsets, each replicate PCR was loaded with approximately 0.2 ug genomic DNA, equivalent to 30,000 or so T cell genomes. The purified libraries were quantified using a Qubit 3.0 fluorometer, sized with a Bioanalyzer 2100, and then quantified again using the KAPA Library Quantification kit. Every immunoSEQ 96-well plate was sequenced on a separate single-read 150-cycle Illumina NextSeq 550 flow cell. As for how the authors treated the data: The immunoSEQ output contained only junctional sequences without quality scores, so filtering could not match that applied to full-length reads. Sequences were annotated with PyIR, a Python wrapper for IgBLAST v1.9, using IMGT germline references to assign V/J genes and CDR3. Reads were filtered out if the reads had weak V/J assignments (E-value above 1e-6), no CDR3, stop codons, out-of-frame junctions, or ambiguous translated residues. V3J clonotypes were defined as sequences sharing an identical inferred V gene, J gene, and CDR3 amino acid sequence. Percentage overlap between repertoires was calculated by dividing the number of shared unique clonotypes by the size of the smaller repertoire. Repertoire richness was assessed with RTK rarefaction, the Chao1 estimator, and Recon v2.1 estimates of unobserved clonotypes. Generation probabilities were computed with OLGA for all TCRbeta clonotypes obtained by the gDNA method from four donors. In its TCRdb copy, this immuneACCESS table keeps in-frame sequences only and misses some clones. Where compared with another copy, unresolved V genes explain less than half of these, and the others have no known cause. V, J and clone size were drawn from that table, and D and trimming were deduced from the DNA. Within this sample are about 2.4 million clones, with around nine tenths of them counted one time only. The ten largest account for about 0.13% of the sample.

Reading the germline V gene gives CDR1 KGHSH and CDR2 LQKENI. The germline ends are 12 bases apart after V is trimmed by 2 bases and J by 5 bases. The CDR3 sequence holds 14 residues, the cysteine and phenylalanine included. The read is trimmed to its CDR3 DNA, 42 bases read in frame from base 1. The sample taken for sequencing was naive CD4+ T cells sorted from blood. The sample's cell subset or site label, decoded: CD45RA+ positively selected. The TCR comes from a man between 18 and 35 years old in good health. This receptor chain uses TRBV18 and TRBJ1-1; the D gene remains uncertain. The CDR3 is CASSPKRRATEAFF. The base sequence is TGTGCCAGCTCACCAAAAAGACGGGCGACTGAAGCTTTCTTT.